The 23 T cell receptor beta chains presented below share a single source sample, sequenced in a study of response to subunit inactivated influenza vaccine. MiXCR was run by TCRdb on the RT-PCR reads, yielding one entry per CDR3 protein. Altogether about 830,000 distinct CDR3 sequences are present, less than 20% being singletons, with the ten largest covering 9.5% to 13%. The sequencing here drew on PBMCs from blood, taken 4 to 6 days after vaccination. The receptors come from a man in his forties or fifties who received an inactivated influenza vaccine.

This chain uses TRBV3-1 with TRBJ2-1; D perhaps matches TRBD1 (6 bases). Germline V gene data show CDR1 as LGHDT and CDR2 as YNNKEL (reference sequence). Trimming removed 0 bases at V and 4 bases at J, with 13 bases between. The CDR3 is 16 amino acids. The CDR3 DNA reads as TGTGCCAGCAGCCAAGATGTAGGGACAAGGTACAATGAGCAGTTCTTC. Its translation is CASSQDVGTRYNEQFF.

This rearrangement joins TRBV28 to TRBJ2-6; D remains unclear. V lost 2 bases to trimming and J lost 2 bases, with 7 bases between them. Germline V gives CDR1 MDHEN, CDR2 SYDVKM. This CDR3 has 15 residues. DNA for the CDR3: TGTGCCAGCAGTTTAGGAAGGGCTGGGGCCAACGTCCTGACTTTC. Translating gives CASSLGRAGANVLTF.

The rearrangement joins TRBV5-1 to TRBJ2-2, with no clear D. Germline V gene lookup returns CDR1 SGHRS and CDR2 YFSETQ. Trimming stripped 3 bases from V and 4 bases from J, with 13 bases between. The CDR3 is 15 residues long. The CDR3 reads CASSSPVGPTGELFF. The CDR3 DNA follows: TGCGCCAGCAGCTCCCCGGTCGGCCCCACCGGGGAGCTGTTTTTT.

In its sample, this clonotype was seen a few times. This rearrangement joins TRBV15 to TRBJ1-3, with TRBD1 as a possible D gene (5 bases). Trimming stripped 0 bases from V and 4 bases from J, with 16 bases between. The V gene's germline CDR1 is LNHNV and CDR2 YYDKDF (reference sequence). The CDR3 has 17 amino acids. Here the CDR3 reads CATSRDSAGMFGNTIYF. The CDR3 nucleotides are TGTGCCACCAGCAGAGATTCCGCAGGGATGTTCGGAAACACCATATATTTT.

This clonotype was seen a few times. The V call is TRBV6-1, the J call TRBJ1-6; 11 bases line up with TRBD1. V shed 1 base, J shed 10 bases, and the junction held 3 bases outside the gene matches. The CDR3 is made up of 15 amino acids. Looked up from germline, CDR1 is MNHNS and CDR2 is SASEGT. The CDR3, as DNA: TGTGCCAGCAGTGAAGTCGGACAGGGGGCATCACCCCTCCACTTT. It encodes CASSEVGQGASPLHF.

This clonotype occurred a few times. The chain employs TRBV12-3 or TRBV12-4 and TRBJ2-1; 9 positions match TRBD2. V was clipped by 5 bases and J by 10 bases; unmatched bases: 3. The CDR3 runs 12 residues. In nucleotides, the CDR3 is TGTGCCAGCAGTAAAAGCGGGAGGGAGCAGTTCTTC. Amino acids: CASSKSGREQFF.

CDR3 loop: CASSQDRGFSYEQYF. CDR3 bases: TGCGCCAGCAGCCAAGATCGAGGGTTCTCCTACGAGCAGTACTTC. The chain employs TRBV4-3 and TRBJ2-7; D may be TRBD2 (5 bases). Germline V gene lookup returns CDR1 LGHNA and CDR2 YSLEER. The V and J ends lost 0 bases and 0 bases respectively, with 9 bases between them. The CDR3 extends over 15 amino acids.

The sample holds a few counts of this clonotype. The chain combines TRBV12-3 or TRBV12-4 with TRBJ2-7; the match to TRBD1 covers 9 bases. Trimming cost V 8 bases and J 2 bases; bases outside gene matches: 10. This CDR3 is 15 amino acids long. This CDR3 reads CASGPTDRGAYEQYF. CDR3 nucleotides: TGTGCCAGCGGGCCGACGGACAGGGGCGCCTACGAGCAGTACTTC.

This clonotype was counted only a few times. V usage is TRBV10-3 and J usage is TRBJ2-5; TRBD1 aligns across 9 bases. With V trimmed by 6 bases and J by 3 bases, 8 bases remained unmatched. CDR3 size: 15 residues. The germline gives CDR1 ENHRY, CDR2 SYGVKD. As DNA, the CDR3 is TGTGCCATCAGCCTCTCCGGACAGGGGAAAGAGACCCAGTACTTC. Amino acids: CAISLSGQGKETQYF.

This chain joins TRBV5-1 and TRBJ2-7; perhaps D is TRBD1 or TRBD2 (6 bases each). Germline loops: CDR1 SGHRS, CDR2 YFSETQ. CDR3 length: 16 residues. Trimming removed 1 base at V and 2 bases at J, with 16 bases between. CDR3 in DNA: TGCGCCAGCAGCTTGATGCTGGGGGGCGCCCCCTACGAGCAGTACTTC. This gives the protein CASSLMLGGAPYEQYF.

This clonotype appeared a few times. The chain joins TRBV5-1 to TRBJ2-1; D call uncertain. This CDR3 has 12 amino acids. V was trimmed by 0 bases and J by 11 bases, leaving 9 bases between them. Germline values: CDR1 SGHRS, CDR2 YFSETQ. The chain's CDR3 is CASSLAGVKQFF. CDR3 DNA sequence: TGCGCCAGCAGCTTGGCTGGCGTTAAGCAGTTCTTC.

This chain links TRBV7-2 with TRBJ2-7; D remains unclear. The CDR3 contains 13 residues. V was cut by 2 bases and J by 4 bases, with 9 bases left in between. Germline-derived CDR1 and CDR2 are SGHTA and FQGNSA. The CDR3 protein is CASSLNPGYEQYF. The CDR3 DNA is TGTGCCAGCAGCTTAAACCCAGGTTACGAGCAGTACTTC.

This clonotype was seen a few times. J is TRBJ2-2 and V is TRBV6-5; 10 nucleotides match TRBD1. The germline gives CDR1 MNHEY, CDR2 SVGAGI. CDR3 length: 18 residues. V lost 2 bases, J lost 3 bases, and 9 bases stayed unmatched. CDR3 loop: CASSYAAYGTGDTGELFF. The CDR3 nucleotides read TGTGCCAGCAGTTACGCAGCTTACGGGACAGGGGACACCGGGGAGCTGTTTTTT.

The chain's CDR3 is CSASLGVSGNTIYF. CDR3 sequence (DNA): TGCAGTGCTAGTCTCGGGGTCTCTGGAAACACCATATATTTT. V gene TRBV20-1 combines with J gene TRBJ1-3; D remains ambiguous. This CDR3 contains 14 residues. Germline V gene data show CDR1 as DFQATT and CDR2 as SNEGSKA (reference sequence). Trimming took 3 bases from V and 0 from J, leaving 9 bases between them.

This clonotype was seen more than once but under ten times. The chain combines TRBV6-5 with TRBJ1-6, with D uncertain. The CDR3 consists of 17 residues. Germline assignment: CDR1 MNHEY and CDR2 SVGAGI. The V end lost 0 bases, the J end lost 0 bases, and 9 bases lay between the germline ends. The CDR3 nucleotides read TGTGCCAGCAGTTACTCCCACGGGAGCTCCTATAATTCACCCCTCCACTTT. Translating it yields CASSYSHGSSYNSPLHF.

The chain has TRBV6-5 and TRBJ2-3; no firm D call. CDR1 is MNHEY and CDR2 is SVGAGI in the germline V gene. The V and J ends lost 2 bases and 5 bases respectively, with 14 bases between them. The CDR3 is 15 amino acids. CDR3 residues: CASSYRPGRIDTQYF. The CDR3 nucleotides read TGTGCCAGCAGTTACCGACCCGGGCGGATAGATACGCAGTATTTT.

The chain links TRBV4-1 to TRBJ2-1; the D gene could be TRBD1 or TRBD2 (5 bases each). CDR3 length: 13 residues. Germline V CDR1 and CDR2: MGHRA, YSYEKL. Between the trimmed V and J ends, which lost 4 bases and 7 bases, there was a span of 11 bases. The CDR3 here is CASSLRGLNEQFF. Written as DNA, the CDR3 is TGCGCCAGCAGCCTCCGGGGCCTAAATGAGCAGTTCTTC.

In this sample, this clonotype turned up many times. The rearrangement uses TRBV4-3 and TRBJ1-1; no clear D. CDR3 length equals 13 residues. CDR1 is LGHNA and CDR2 is YSLEER in the germline V gene. Trimming took 0 bases from V and 1 from J, leaving 3 bases between them. CDR3 in amino acids: CASSQERNTEAFF. Here the CDR3 DNA reads TGCGCCAGCAGCCAAGAGAGGAACACTGAAGCTTTCTTT.

This clonotype was observed a few times. V usage is TRBV11-1 and J usage is TRBJ2-1, with TRBD2 matching over 15 bases. The J segment lost 8 bases and the V segment lost 1 base, leaving 9 bases of the junction unmatched. The CDR3 loop spans 18 amino acids. Germline V gene sequence: CDR1 SGHAT, CDR2 FQDESV (reference sequence). The CDR3 region has the DNA TGTGCCAGCAGCTTAGGAGTAGGGACTAGCGGGAGGATTGATGAGCAGTTCTTC. Protein product: CASSLGVGTSGRIDEQFF.

This clonotype was observed a handful of times. The rearrangement joins TRBV28 to TRBJ2-5, with 9 bases fitting TRBD1. CDR3 length: 16 amino acids. The V gene end was trimmed by 4 bases and the J gene end by 1 base; junction bases not matched to a gene: 7. Germline values: CDR1 MDHEN, CDR2 SYDVKM. The CDR3 bases are TGTGCCAGCAGTTCCCCGGGACAGGGCCTCCAAGAGACCCAGTACTTC. Translated, it gives CASSSPGQGLQETQYF.

This clonotype was seen a handful of times. The chain joins TRBV12-3 or TRBV12-4 to TRBJ2-2; 8 bases align to TRBD2. J gave up 5 bases and V 6 bases, and 5 bases lay outside the gene matches. The CDR3 consists of 14 residues. Written as DNA, the CDR3 is TGTGCCAGCAGGAGACTAGCGAGTACCGGGGAGCTGTTTTTT. Protein sequence: CASRRLASTGELFF.

This clonotype was observed a few times. This chain connects TRBV10-2 to TRBJ1-5, with D unclear. CDR3 length: 14 amino acids. Trimming pared 3 bases from V and 4 bases from J, leaving 10 bases between. In germline, CDR1 is WSHSY, CDR2 SAAADI. The chain's CDR3 is CASSDWPENQPQHF. CDR3 nucleotide sequence: TGCGCCAGCAGTGACTGGCCAGAAAATCAGCCCCAGCATTTT.

V is TRBV12-3 or TRBV12-4 and J is TRBJ2-7; TRBD2 agrees at 12 bases. CDR3 size: 16 residues. V was clipped by 7 bases and J by 0 bases; unmatched bases: 7. The CDR3 DNA is TGTGCCAGCACCGGGACTAGCGGGTCGAACTCCTACGAGCAGTACTTC. Translation gives CASTGTSGSNSYEQYF.